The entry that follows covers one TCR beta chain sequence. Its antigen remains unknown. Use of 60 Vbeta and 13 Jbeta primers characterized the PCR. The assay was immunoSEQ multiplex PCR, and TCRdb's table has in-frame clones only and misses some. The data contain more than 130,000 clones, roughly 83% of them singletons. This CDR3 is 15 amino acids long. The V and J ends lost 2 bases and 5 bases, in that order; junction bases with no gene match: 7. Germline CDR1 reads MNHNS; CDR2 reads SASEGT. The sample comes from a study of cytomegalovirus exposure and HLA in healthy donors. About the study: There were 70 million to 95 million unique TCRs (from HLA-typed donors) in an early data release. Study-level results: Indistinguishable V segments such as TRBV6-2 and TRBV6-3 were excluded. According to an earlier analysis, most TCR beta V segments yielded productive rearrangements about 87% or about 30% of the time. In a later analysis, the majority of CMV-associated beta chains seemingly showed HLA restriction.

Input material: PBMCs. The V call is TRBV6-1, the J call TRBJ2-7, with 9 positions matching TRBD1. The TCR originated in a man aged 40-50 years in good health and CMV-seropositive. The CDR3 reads CASSEPGQGSHEQYF. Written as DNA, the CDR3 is TGTGCCAGCAGTGAACCGGGACAGGGTTCCCACGAGCAGTACTTC.